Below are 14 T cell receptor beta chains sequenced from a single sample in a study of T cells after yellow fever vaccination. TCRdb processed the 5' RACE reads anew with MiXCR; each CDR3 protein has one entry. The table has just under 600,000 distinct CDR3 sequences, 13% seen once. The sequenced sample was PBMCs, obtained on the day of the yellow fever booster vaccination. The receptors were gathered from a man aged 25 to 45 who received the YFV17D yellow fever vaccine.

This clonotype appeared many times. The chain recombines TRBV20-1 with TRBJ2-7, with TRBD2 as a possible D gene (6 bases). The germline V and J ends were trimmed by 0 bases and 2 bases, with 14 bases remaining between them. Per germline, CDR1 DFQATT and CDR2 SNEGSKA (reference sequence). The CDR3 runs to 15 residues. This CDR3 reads CSARDPRDSPYEQYF. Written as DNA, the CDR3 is TGCAGTGCTAGAGACCCCCGGGACTCACCCTACGAGCAGTACTTC.

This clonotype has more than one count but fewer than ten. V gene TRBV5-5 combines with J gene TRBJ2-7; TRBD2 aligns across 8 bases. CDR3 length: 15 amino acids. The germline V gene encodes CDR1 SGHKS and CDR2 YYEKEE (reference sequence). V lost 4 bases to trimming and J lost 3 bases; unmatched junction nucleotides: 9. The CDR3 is CASSPSLAGVYEQYF. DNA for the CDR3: TGTGCCAGCAGCCCCTCCCTAGCGGGCGTCTACGAGCAGTACTTC. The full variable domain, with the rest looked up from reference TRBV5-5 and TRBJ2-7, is DAGVTQSPTHLIKTRGQQVTLRCSPISGHKSVSWYQQVLGQGPQFIFQYYEKEERGRGNFPDRFSARQFPNYSSELNVNALLLGDSALYLCASSPSLAGVYEQYFGPGTRLTVT.

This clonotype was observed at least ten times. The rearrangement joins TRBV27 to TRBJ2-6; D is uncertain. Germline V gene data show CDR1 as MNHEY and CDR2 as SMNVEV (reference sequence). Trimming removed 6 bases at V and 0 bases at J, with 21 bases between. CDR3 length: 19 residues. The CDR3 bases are TGTGCCAGCAGCCTTGGGTCAAGGACGCTAAGCTCTGGGGCCAACGTCCTGACTTTC. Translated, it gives CASSLGSRTLSSGANVLTF.

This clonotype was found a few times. Here the CDR3 DNA reads TGTGCCAGCAGCTCAAACGGACTAGCGGGTGAGACCCAGTACTTC. It is translated as CASSSNGLAGETQYF. The chain recombines TRBV27 with TRBJ2-5, with TRBD2 matching over 11 bases. V was clipped by 6 bases and J by 5 bases; unmatched bases: 8. The germline gives CDR1 MNHEY, CDR2 SMNVEV (reference sequence). This CDR3 is built from 15 residues.

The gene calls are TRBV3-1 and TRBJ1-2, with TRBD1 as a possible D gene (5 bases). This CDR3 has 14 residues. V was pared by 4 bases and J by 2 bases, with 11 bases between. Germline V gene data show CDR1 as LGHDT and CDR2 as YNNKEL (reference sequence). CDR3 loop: CASSRGPGNYGYTF. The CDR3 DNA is TGTGCCAGCAGCCGGGGACCGGGGAACTATGGCTACACCTTC. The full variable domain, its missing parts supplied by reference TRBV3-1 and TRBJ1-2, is DTAVSQTPKYLVTQMGNDKSIKCEQNLGHDTMYWYKQDSKKFLKIMFSYNNKELIINETVPNRFSPKSPDKAHLNLHINSLELGDSAVYFCASSRGPGNYGYTFGSGTRLTVV.

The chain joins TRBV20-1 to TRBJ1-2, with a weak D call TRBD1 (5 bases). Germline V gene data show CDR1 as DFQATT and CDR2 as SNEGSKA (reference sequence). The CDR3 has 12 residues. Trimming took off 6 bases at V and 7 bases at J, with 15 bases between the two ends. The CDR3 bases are TGCAGTGCCTACGGCGCAGGGTTTGGCTACACCTTC. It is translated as CSAYGAGFGYTF.

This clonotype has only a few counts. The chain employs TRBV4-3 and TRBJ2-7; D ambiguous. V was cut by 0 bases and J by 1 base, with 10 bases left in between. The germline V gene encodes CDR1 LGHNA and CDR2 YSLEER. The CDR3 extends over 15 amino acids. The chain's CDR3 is CASSQDLQYSYEQYF. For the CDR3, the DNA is TGCGCCAGCAGCCAAGATCTACAGTATTCCTACGAGCAGTACTTC.

The chain's CDR3 is CSVGTGTAEAFF. In DNA, the CDR3 is TGCAGCGTTGGGACAGGGACAGCAGAAGCTTTCTTT. The chain recombines TRBV29-1 with TRBJ1-1; 8 bases map to TRBD1. CDR3 length: 12 amino acids. CDR1 and CDR2 from the germline V gene are SQVTM and ANQGSEA. The J segment lost 8 bases and the V segment lost 4 bases, leaving 6 bases of the junction unmatched.

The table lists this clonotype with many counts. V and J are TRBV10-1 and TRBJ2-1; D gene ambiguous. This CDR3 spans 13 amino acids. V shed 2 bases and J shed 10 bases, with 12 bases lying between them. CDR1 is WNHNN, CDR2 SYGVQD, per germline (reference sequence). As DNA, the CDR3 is TGCGCCAGCAGTGAGCAACTGGTGGACGAGCAGTTCTTC. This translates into CASSEQLVDEQFF.

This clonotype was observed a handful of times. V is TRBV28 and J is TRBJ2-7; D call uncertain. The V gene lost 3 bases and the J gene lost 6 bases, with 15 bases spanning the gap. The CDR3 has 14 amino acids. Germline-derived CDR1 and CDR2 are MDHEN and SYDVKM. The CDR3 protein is CASSLRIPIGEQYF. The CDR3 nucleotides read TGTGCCAGCAGTTTGAGAATTCCCATCGGCGAGCAGTACTTC.

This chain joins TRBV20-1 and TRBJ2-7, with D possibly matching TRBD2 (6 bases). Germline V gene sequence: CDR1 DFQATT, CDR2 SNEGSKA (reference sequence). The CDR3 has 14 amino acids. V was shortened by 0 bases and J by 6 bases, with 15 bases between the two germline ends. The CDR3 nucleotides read TGCAGTGCTAGAGAGCCTAAAGCGGGTTCCGAGCAGTACTTC. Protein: CSAREPKAGSEQYF.

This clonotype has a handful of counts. CDR3 loop: CASSDGTGGGYTF. Written as DNA, the CDR3 is TGCGCCAGCAGCGACGGGACAGGGGGCGGCTACACCTTC. The genes are TRBV10-2 and TRBJ1-2; TRBD1 matches 12 bases. The germline gives CDR1 WSHSY, CDR2 SAAADI. The ends lost 6 bases at V and 8 bases at J; junction bases unmatched: 4. The CDR3 runs to 13 residues.

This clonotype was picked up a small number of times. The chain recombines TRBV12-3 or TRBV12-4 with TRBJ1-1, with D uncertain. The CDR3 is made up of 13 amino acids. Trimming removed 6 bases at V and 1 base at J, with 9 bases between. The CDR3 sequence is CASRTTGNTEAFF. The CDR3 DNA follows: TGTGCCAGCAGAACGACGGGGAACACTGAAGCTTTCTTT.

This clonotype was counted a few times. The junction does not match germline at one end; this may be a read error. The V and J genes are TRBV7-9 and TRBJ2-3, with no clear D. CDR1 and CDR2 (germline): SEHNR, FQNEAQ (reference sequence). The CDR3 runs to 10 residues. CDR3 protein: CASILDSVDF. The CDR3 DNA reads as TGTGCCAGCATCCTAGATTCGGTCGATTTT.